Sequencing of this T cell receptor beta chain was carried out in a study of blood T cell repertoires in COVID-19. On the study more broadly: Acute and convalescent COVID-19 specimens originated in the United States, Italy and Spain. PBMCs, B-cell-depleted T cells, or T cells were the source of the cDNA or gDNA that made up the material.

Original processing methods: Amplification from reference gene primers served as the basis for estimated nucleated cell counts. Sequencing used immunoSEQ multiplex PCR; TCRdb keeps in-frame clones, though not all of them. The V and J calls and the clone size are those of that table, but D and trimming were determined from the DNA. This table has some 78,000 clones, around nine tenths appearing once. V was cut by 2 bases and J by 0 bases, with 9 bases left in between. The CDR3 sequence is 15 residues long. Germline V CDR1 and CDR2: SGDLS, YYNGEE. The receptor's source is a man aged 65-85 years with active or convalescent COVID-19. J is TRBJ1-3 and V is TRBV9, with D possibly being TRBD1 (5 bases). The sample taken for sequencing was peripheral blood. CDR3 loop: CASSVGTTSGNTIYF. CDR3 DNA: TGTGCCAGCAGCGTGGGGACTACCTCTGGAAACACCATATATTTT.